Below, 15 T cell receptor beta chains from the same sample are listed, as sequenced in a study of spatial heterogeneity in lung cancer. TCRdb re-analysed the 5' RACE reads in MiXCR, keeping a single row per CDR3 protein. The sample shows about 70,000 distinct CDR3 sequences, roughly 8.9% of them seen only once. Time point: blood at routine non-recurrence follow-up after resection. Specimen: PBMCs, collected at follow-up. All receptors derive from a female donor with early-stage non-small cell lung cancer.

This chain links TRBV5-1 with TRBJ1-5; maybe TRBD1 (6 bases). V was trimmed by 0 bases and J by 3 bases, leaving 10 bases between them. The CDR3 length is 15 residues. Germline values: CDR1 SGHRS, CDR2 YFSETQ. The DNA for the CDR3 is TGCGCCAGCAGCTTGGGGGGGCACCCCAATCAGCCCCAGCATTTT. Encoded protein: CASSLGGHPNQPQHF.

The sample holds many counts of this clonotype. The CDR3 nucleotides are TGTGCCAGCAGCCCAGGACCAGCCACAGATACGCAGTATTTT. Residues: CASSPGPATDTQYF. The chain uses TRBV7-3 and TRBJ2-3; D is unclear. This CDR3 contains 14 residues. CDR1 and CDR2 from the germline V gene are SGHTA and FQGTGA. The V end was cut by 5 bases, the J end by 2 bases, with 11 bases between.

This chain uses TRBV12-3 or TRBV12-4 with TRBJ1-1; 11 bases fit TRBD1. This CDR3 is 14 amino acids long. J gave up 9 bases and V 6 bases, and 9 bases lay outside the gene matches. The CDR3 DNA follows: TGTGCCAGCAGCCGAGGGACAGGGGGAGGAAAAGCTTTCTTT. It translates to CASSRGTGGGKAFF.

This clonotype was counted many times. The junction shows a germline mismatch at one end, possibly a read error. This chain joins TRBV7-7 and TRBJ2-5, with 8 bases aligning to TRBD1. CDR3 length: 14 residues. Germline CDR1 is SSHAT and CDR2 is FNYEAQ (reference sequence). The CDR3 nucleotides are TGTGCTAGCAGCTTAGACAGGGGATTGGAGACCCAGTACTTC. Translated: CASSLDRGLETQYF.

This clonotype was seen repeatedly, ten times or more. This sequence joins TRBV11-2 and TRBJ2-2; D not resolved. Germline V gene data show CDR1 as SGHAT and CDR2 as FQNNGV. Between the trimmed V and J ends, which lost 1 base and 5 bases, there was a span of 5 bases. The CDR3 totals 13 residues. The CDR3 is CASSLAATGELFF. The CDR3 DNA is TGTGCCAGCAGCTTAGCTGCAACCGGGGAGCTGTTTTTT.

The rearrangement joins TRBV28 to TRBJ1-5; 7 nucleotides agree with TRBD1. CDR3 length: 12 residues. CDR1 MDHEN and CDR2 SYDVKM come from the germline V gene. V shed 4 bases, J shed 7 bases, and the junction held 1 base outside the gene matches. The CDR3 DNA reads TGTGCCAGCAGTTCCAGGGGGCAGCCCCAGCATTTT. Amino acids: CASSSRGQPQHF.

Many counts were recorded for this clonotype. The chain couples TRBV3-1 to TRBJ2-1; weak D call: TRBD1 (5 bases). Trimming took 2 bases from V and 5 from J, leaving 10 bases between them. The germline V gene has CDR1 LGHDT and CDR2 YNNKEL (reference sequence). The CDR3 has 14 amino acids. DNA for the CDR3: TGTGCCAGCAGCCAAATCAAGGGGAACAATGAGCAGTTCTTC. This sequence encodes CASSQIKGNNEQFF.

This clonotype was counted at least ten times. This sequence joins TRBV28 and TRBJ2-7; 8 positions match TRBD2. Germline CDR1 is MDHEN and CDR2 is SYDVKM. The CDR3 runs 14 residues. V dropped 2 bases and J dropped 3; count of bases not matched to a gene: 3. DNA of the CDR3: TGTGCCAGCAGTTTACCGGGAGGGATCTACGAGCAGTACTTC. Its protein is CASSLPGGIYEQYF.

This clonotype was seen at least ten times. The chain has TRBV12-3 or TRBV12-4 and TRBJ1-1, with D unclear. This CDR3 is 12 amino acids long. Trimming pared 2 bases from V and 5 bases from J, leaving 6 bases between. CDR3: CASSLSGTEAFF. In DNA, the CDR3 is TGTGCCAGCAGTTTAAGCGGAACTGAAGCTTTCTTT.

This chain uses TRBV5-1 with TRBJ2-2, with a tentative D call TRBD2 (5 bases). Germline lookup yields CDR1 SGHRS and CDR2 YFSETQ. Trimming shortened V by 2 bases and J by 7 bases, and 12 bases separated the two germline ends. The CDR3 is made up of 14 amino acids. The CDR3 protein is CASSLPDRGGELFF. The DNA for the CDR3 is TGCGCCAGCAGCTTACCGGATCGGGGCGGGGAGCTGTTTTTT.

This clonotype is labeled as medium-sized. The gene calls are TRBV20-1 and TRBJ1-1, with D perhaps matching TRBD1 (5 bases). Trimming left V 1 base short and J 0 bases short, with 12 bases between. Germline-derived CDR1 and CDR2 are DFQATT and SNEGSKA (reference sequence). The CDR3 is made up of 15 amino acids. In DNA, the CDR3 is TGCAGTGCTAGAGTATTGGGACTGTTGAACACTGAAGCTTTCTTT. Its protein product is CSARVLGLLNTEAFF.

This clonotype was observed a few times. The junction does not match germline at one end; this may be a read error. The rearrangement uses TRBV27 and TRBJ2-7, with D perhaps given as TRBD1 or TRBD2 (6 bases each). This CDR3 has 13 amino acids. Germline CDR1 and CDR2: MNHEY and SMNVEV (reference sequence). In nucleotides, the CDR3 is TGTGCCAGTCGACGGGGGCAGTGGGGAAATACGTTCTTC. The encoded protein is CASRRGQWGNTFF.

V usage is TRBV20-1 and J usage is TRBJ2-1; 9 bases map to TRBD2. Germline values: CDR1 DFQATT, CDR2 SNEGSKA (reference sequence). Trimming removed 8 bases from V and 3 bases from J; junction bases left unmatched: 11. CDR3 length equals 15 residues. The CDR3 nucleotides are TGCAGTCTGTTAGCGGGAGAAAGAATCTACAATGAGCAGTTCTTC. It codes for CSLLAGERIYNEQFF.

This clonotype was counted at least ten times. The J gene is TRBJ1-2, the V gene TRBV7-8; TRBD1 might be the D (5 bases). Germline V gene sequence: CDR1 SGHVS, CDR2 FQNEAQ. Trimming stripped 4 bases from V and 3 bases from J, with 18 bases between. The CDR3 length is 16 residues. This CDR3 is CASSWSRQPTHYGYTF. Here the CDR3 DNA reads TGTGCCAGCAGCTGGTCGAGACAGCCGACCCACTATGGCTACACCTTC.

This chain connects TRBV7-9 to TRBJ1-2; TRBD1 aligns across 8 bases. V dropped 4 bases and J dropped 2; count of bases not matched to a gene: 3. The CDR3 spans 14 residues. Germline CDR1 SEHNR, CDR2 FQNEAQ (reference sequence). The CDR3 spells CASSWDRRNYGYTF. DNA for the CDR3: TGTGCCAGCAGCTGGGACAGGAGGAACTATGGCTACACCTTC.